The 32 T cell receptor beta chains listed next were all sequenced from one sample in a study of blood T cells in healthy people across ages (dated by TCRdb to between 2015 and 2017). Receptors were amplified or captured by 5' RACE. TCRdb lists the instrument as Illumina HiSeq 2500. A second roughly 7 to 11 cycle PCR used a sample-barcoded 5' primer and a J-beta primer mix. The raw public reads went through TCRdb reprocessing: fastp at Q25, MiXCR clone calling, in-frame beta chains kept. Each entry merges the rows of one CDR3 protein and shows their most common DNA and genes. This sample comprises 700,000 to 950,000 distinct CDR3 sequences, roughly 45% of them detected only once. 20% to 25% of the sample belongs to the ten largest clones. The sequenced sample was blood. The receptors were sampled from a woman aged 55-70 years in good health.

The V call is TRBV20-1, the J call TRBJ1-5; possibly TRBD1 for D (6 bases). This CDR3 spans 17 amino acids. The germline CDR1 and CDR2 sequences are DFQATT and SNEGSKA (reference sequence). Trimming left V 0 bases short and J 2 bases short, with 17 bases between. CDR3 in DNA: TGCAGTGCTAGAGATGGGGGCAGGGCGGGGGGCAATCAGCCCCAGCATTTT. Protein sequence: CSARDGGRAGGNQPQHF.

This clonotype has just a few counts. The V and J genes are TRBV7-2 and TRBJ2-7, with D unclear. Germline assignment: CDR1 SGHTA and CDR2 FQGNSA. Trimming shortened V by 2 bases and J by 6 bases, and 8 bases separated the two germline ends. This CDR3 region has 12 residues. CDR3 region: CASSLRPTEQYF. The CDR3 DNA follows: TGTGCCAGCAGCTTACGTCCGACCGAGCAGTACTTC.

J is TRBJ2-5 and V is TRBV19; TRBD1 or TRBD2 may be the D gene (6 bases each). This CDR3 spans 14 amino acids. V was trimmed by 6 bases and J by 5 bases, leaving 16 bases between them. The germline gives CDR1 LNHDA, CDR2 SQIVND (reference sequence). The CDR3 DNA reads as TGTGCCAGTAGAGGAAGGGGGGAGCGGGAGACCCAGTACTTC. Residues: CASRGRGERETQYF.

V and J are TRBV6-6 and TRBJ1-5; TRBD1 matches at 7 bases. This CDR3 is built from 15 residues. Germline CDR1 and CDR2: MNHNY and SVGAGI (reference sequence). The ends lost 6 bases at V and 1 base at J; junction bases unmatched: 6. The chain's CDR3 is CASRQGGDSNQPQHF. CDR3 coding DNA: TGTGCCAGCAGGCAGGGGGGGGACAGCAATCAGCCCCAGCATTTT.

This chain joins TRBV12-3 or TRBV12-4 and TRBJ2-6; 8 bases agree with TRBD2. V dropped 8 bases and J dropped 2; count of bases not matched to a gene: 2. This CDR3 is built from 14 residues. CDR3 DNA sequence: TGTGCCAGCGACGGGGGGGCTGGGGCCAACGTCCTGACTTTC. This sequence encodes CASDGGAGANVLTF.

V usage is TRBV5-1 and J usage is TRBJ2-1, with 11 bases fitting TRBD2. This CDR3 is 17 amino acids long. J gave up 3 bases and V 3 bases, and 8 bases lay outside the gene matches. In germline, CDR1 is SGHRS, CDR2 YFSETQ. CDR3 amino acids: CASSYTGLAGVYNEQFF. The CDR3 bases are TGCGCCAGCAGCTACACCGGACTAGCGGGCGTCTACAATGAGCAGTTCTTC.

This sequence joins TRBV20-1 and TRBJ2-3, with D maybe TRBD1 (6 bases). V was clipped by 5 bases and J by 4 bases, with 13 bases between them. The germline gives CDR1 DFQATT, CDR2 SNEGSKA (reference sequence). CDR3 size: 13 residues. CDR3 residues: CSAFGAGADTQYF. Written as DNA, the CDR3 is TGCAGTGCTTTCGGCGCAGGGGCAGATACGCAGTATTTT.

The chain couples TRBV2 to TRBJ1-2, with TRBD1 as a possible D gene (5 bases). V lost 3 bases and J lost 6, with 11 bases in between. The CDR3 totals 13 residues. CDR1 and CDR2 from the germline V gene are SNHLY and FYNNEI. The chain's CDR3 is CASSELQGDGYTF. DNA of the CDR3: TGTGCCAGCAGTGAGTTGCAGGGAGATGGCTACACCTTC. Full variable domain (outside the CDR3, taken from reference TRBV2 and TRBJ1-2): EPEVTQTPSHQVTQMGQEVILRCVPISNHLYFYWYRQILGQKVEFLVSFYNNEISEKSEIFDDQFSVERPDGSNFTLKIRSTKLEDSAMYFCASSELQGDGYTFGSGTRLTVV.

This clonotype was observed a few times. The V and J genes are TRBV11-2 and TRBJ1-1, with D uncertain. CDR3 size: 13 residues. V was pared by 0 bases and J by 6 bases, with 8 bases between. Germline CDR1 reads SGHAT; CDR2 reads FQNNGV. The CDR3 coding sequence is TGTGCCAGCAGCTTAGATCAGGCTGCTGAAGCTTTCTTT. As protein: CASSLDQAAEAFF.

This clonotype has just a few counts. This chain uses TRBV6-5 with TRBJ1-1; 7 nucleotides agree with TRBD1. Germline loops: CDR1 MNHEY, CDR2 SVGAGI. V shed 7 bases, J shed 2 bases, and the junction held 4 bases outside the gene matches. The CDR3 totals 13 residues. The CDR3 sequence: CASIRDSNTEAFF. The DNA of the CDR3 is TGTGCCAGCATTCGGGACAGCAACACTGAAGCTTTCTTT.

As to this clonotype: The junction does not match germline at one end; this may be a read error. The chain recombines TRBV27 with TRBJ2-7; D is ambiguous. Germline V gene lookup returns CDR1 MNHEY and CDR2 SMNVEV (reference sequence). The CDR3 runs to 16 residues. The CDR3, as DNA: TGTGCCAGCATTTTATCGTTAACAGAGACCGTCTACGAGCAGTACTTC. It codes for CASILSLTETVYEQYF.

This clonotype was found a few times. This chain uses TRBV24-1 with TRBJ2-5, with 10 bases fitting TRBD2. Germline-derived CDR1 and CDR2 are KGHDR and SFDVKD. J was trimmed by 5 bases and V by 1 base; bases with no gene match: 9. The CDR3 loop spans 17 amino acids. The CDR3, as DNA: TGTGCCACCAGTGATTTTAAGGTAGCGGGAGGAGCGGAGACCCAGTACTTC. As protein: CATSDFKVAGGAETQYF.

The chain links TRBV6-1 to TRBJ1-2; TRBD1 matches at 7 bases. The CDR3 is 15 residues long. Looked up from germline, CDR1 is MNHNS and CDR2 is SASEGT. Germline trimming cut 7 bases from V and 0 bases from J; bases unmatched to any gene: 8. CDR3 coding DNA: TGTGCCAGCAACCCGACAGGGAGAGCTAACTATGGCTACACCTTC. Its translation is CASNPTGRANYGYTF.

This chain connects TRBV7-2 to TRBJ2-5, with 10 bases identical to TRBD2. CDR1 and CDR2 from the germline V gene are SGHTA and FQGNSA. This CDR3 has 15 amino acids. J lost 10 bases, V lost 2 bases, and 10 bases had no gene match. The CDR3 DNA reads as TGTGCCAGCAGCTTAAGTGCTAGCGGGGGCGCCGACCAGTACTTC. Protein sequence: CASSLSASGGADQYF.

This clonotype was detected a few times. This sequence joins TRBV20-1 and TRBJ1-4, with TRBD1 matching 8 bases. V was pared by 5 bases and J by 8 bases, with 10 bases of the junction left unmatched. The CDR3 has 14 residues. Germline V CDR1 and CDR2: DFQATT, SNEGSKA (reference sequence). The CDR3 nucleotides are TGCAGTGCTCGCCGACAGGGGAGAGGCGAAAAACTGTTTTTT. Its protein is CSARRQGRGEKLFF.

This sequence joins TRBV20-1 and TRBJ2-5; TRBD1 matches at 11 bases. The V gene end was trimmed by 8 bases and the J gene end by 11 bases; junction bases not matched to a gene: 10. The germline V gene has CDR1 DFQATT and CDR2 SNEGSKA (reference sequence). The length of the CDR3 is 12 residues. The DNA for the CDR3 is TGCAGTAAAGGACAGGGGGCCAGGGAGCAGTACTTC. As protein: CSKGQGAREQYF.

CDR3: CSARDLGSGSYEQYF. CDR3 DNA sequence: TGCAGTGCTAGAGATCTTGGTAGCGGCTCCTACGAGCAGTACTTC. The rearrangement links TRBV20-1 to TRBJ2-7; tentatively, D is TRBD2 (6 bases). The CDR3 runs to 15 residues. V gave up 0 bases and J gave up 0 bases, with 12 bases separating them. Germline-derived CDR1 and CDR2 are DFQATT and SNEGSKA (reference sequence).

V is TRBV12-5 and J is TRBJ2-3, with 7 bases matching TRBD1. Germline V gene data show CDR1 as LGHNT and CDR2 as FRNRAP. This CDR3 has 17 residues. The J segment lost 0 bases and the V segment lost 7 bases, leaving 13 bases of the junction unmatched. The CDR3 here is CASALSRDSWSTDTQYF. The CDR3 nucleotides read TGTGCTAGTGCCCTGTCCCGGGACAGTTGGAGCACAGATACGCAGTATTTT.

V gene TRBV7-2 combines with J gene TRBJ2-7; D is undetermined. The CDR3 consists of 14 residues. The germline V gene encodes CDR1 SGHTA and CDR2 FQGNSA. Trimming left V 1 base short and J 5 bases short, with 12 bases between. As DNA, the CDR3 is TGTGCCAGCAGCTTAGAACGCAATATCAACGAGCAGTACTTC. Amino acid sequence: CASSLERNINEQYF.

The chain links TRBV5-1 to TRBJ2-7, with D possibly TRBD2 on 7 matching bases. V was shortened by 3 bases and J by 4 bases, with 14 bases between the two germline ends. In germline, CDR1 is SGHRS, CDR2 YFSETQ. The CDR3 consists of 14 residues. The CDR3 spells CASSWEGHAYEQYF. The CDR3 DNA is TGCGCCAGCAGCTGGGAGGGACATGCATACGAGCAGTACTTC.

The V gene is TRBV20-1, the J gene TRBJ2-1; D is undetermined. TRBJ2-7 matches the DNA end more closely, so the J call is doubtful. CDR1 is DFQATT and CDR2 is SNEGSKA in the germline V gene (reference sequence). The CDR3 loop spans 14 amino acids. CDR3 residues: CSARDITTSSLQYF. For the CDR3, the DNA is TGCAGTGCTAGAGATATTACAACTTCATCTCTGCAGTACTTC.

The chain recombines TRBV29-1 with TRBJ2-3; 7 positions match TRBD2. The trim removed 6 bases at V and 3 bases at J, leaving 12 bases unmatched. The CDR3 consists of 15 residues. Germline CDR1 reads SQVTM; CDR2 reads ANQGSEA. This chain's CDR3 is CSVQRDSRGTDTQYF. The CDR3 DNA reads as TGCAGCGTCCAGCGGGATTCAAGGGGTACAGATACGCAGTATTTT.

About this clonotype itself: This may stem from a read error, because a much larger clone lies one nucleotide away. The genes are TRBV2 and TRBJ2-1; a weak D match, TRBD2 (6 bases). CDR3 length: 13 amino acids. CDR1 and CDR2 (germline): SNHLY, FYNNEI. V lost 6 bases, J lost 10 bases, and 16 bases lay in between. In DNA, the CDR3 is TGTGCCAGCAGCGGAGGGCTGGTAGACGAGCAGTTCTTC. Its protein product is CASSGGLVDEQFF.

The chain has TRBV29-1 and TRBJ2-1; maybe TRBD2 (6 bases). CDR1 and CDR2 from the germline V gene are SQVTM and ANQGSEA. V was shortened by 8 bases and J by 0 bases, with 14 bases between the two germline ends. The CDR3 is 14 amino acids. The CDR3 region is CSIGHGSSYNEQFF. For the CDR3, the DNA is TGCAGCATCGGACACGGGAGCTCCTACAATGAGCAGTTCTTC.

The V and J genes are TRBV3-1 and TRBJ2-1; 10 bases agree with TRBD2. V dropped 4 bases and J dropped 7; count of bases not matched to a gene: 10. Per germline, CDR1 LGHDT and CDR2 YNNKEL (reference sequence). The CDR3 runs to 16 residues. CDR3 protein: CASSPHLAGEWNEQFF. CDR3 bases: TGTGCCAGCAGCCCCCATCTAGCGGGAGAATGGAATGAGCAGTTCTTC.

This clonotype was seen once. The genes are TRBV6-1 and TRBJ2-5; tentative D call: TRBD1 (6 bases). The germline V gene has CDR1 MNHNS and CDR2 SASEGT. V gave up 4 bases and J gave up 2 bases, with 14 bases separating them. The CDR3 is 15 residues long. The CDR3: CASSATGTPQETQYF. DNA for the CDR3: TGTGCCAGCAGTGCAACAGGGACACCTCAAGAGACCCAGTACTTC.

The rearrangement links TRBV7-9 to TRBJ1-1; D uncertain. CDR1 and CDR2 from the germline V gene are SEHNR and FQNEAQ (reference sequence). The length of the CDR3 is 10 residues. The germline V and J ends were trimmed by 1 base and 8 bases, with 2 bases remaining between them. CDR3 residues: CASSLVEAFF. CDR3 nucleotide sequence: TGTGCCAGCAGCTTAGTAGAAGCTTTCTTT.

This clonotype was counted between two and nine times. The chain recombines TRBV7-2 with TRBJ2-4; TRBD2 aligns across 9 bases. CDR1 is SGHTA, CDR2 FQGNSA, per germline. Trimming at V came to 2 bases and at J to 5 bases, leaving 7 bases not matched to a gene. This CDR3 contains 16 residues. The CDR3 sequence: CASSLRAGGAQNIQYF. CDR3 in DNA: TGTGCCAGCAGCTTAAGGGCGGGAGGGGCCCAAAACATTCAGTACTTC.

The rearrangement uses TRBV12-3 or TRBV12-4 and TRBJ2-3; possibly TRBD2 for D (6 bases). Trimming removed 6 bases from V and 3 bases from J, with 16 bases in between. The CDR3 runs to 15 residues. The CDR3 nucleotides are TGTGCCAGCAGCCCCGGGACTGGAGAGACAGATACGCAGTATTTT. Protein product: CASSPGTGETDTQYF.

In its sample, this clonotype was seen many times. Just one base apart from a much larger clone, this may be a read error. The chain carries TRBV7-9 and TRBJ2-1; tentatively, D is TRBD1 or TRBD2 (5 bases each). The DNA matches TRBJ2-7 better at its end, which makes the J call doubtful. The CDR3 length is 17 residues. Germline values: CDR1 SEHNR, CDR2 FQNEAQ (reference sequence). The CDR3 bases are TGTGCCAGCAGCCGACGACCCGGGACCAGATCCTACAATGAGCAGTACTTC. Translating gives CASSRRPGTRSYNEQYF.

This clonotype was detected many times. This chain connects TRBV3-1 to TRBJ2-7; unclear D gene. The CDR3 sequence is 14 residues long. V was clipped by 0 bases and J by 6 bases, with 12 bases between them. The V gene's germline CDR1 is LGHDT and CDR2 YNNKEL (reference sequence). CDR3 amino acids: CASSQDPTVSEQYF. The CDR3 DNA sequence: TGTGCCAGCAGCCAAGATCCCACTGTCAGCGAGCAGTACTTC.

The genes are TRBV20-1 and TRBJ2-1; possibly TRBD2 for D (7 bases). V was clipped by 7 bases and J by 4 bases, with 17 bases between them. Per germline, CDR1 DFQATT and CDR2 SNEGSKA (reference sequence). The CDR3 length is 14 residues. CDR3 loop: CSVQGRERYNEQFF. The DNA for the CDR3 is TGCAGTGTTCAGGGGCGGGAGAGGTACAATGAGCAGTTCTTC.